This paragraph covers one T cell receptor beta chain sequence. The data belong to a study of blood T cell repertoires in COVID-19. About the research overall: There were acute and convalescent COVID-19 samples, and they came from the United States, Italy and Spain.

CDR3 length: 15 amino acids. The germline V gene encodes CDR1 MNHEY and CDR2 SMNVEV (reference sequence). Trimming stripped 3 bases from V and 5 bases from J, with 16 bases between. As originally analysed: Reference gene primer amplification yielded estimated nucleated cell counts. The method was immunoSEQ multiplex PCR; TCRdb's version includes in-frame clones alone and lacks a portion of them. Clone size and the V and J calls come from that table; the DNA yielded D and trimming. The sample consists of around 94,000 clones, 70% to 90% of them appearing once. The origin of this receptor is a man aged 45-60 years with acute or convalescent COVID-19. Input material: peripheral blood. The V call is TRBV27, the J call TRBJ1-1; maybe TRBD1 (5 bases). The chain's CDR3 is CASSFEAGRRTEAFF. The CDR3 nucleotides read TGTGCCAGCAGTTTTGAGGCAGGGAGGAGGACTGAAGCTTTCTTT.